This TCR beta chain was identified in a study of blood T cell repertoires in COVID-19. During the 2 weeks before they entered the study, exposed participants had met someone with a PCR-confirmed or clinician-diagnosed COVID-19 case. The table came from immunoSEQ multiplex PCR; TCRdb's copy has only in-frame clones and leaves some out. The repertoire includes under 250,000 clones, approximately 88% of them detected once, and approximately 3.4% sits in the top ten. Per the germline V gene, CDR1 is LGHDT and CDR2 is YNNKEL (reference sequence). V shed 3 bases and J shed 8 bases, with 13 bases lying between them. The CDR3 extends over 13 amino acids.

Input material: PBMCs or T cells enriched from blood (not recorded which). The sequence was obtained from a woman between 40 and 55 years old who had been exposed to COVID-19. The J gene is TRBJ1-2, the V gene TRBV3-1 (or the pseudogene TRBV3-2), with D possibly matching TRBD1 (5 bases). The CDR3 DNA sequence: TGTGCCAGCAGCCAGGCCGACAGTTTGGGCTACACCTTC. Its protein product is CASSQADSLGYTF.